This T cell receptor (beta chain) was found in a study of cytomegalovirus exposure and HLA in healthy donors. PCR employed 60 Vbeta and 13 Jbeta primers. TCRdb keeps only in-frame clones here, not all; method: immunoSEQ multiplex PCR. The table includes about 190,000 clones, 75% to 85% detected once. The V end lost 10 bases, the J end lost 6 bases, and 19 bases lay between the germline ends. Germline V gives CDR1 MDHEN, CDR2 SYDVKM. The length of the CDR3 is 14 residues. Sequencing was carried out using PBMCs. The origin of this receptor is a woman aged 18-30 years in good health and CMV-seronegative. This chain uses TRBV28 with TRBJ2-1; weak D call: TRBD1 (6 bases). As DNA, the CDR3 is TGTGCCATCGAGTTCTCAGGGGTTGCCAATGAGCAGTTCTTC. Translating it yields CAIEFSGVANEQFF.